This T cell receptor (beta chain) was captured by sequencing in a study of T cell responses to AZD1222 COVID-19 vaccine. Some clones are missing from TCRdb's copy, which holds only in-frame ones; the method was immunoSEQ multiplex PCR. The repertoire includes about 140,000 clones, less than 95% of them detected once, and about 1.5% sits in the top ten. Points from the study as a whole: Sampled repertoires all dated from after the peak T cell response. Donors were largely white British and mainly female; clonal diversity was possibly underestimated.

The CDR3 consists of 17 residues. Germline V lookup: CDR1 SGHVS, CDR2 FNYEAQ. Trimming at V came to 2 bases and at J to 3 bases, leaving 8 bases not matched to a gene. Points on this clone: Its antigen is currently unknown.

The V gene is TRBV7-6, the J gene TRBJ2-2, with TRBD2 matching over 8 bases. This specimen consisted of peripheral blood, obtained on day 0 of AZD1222 vaccination. The source of this sequence is an adult in good health. The DNA of the CDR3 is TGTGCCAGCAGCTTACGAAACGGGAGGGTATACACCGGGGAGCTGTTTTTT. Protein: CASSLRNGRVYTGELFF.